This T cell receptor beta chain originates from a study of blood T cell repertoires in COVID-19. Generated by immunoSEQ multiplex PCR, the TCRdb table keeps only in-frame clones and is missing some. The profile shows roughly 80,000 clones, about 88% of them singletons. This CDR3 is built from 12 residues. CDR1 LGHNT and CDR2 FRNRAP come from the germline V gene. Trimming took 7 bases from V and 7 from J; bases not matched to a gene: 7. The clonotype originates from a human donor in a cohort sampled during active COVID-19. The chain recombines TRBV12-5 with TRBJ2-7; 7 bases are a match to TRBD1. Input material: peripheral blood. CDR3 coding DNA: TGTGCTAGTGCTGACAGGGCGCGGGAGCAGTACTTC. It yields the protein CASADRAREQYF. Variable domain in full (rest from reference TRBV12-5 and TRBJ2-7): DARVTQTPRHKVTEMGQEVTMRCQPILGHNTVFWYRQTMMQGLELLAYFRNRAPLDDSGMPKDRFSAEMPDATLATLKIQPSEPRDSAVYFCASADRAREQYFGPGTRLTVT.